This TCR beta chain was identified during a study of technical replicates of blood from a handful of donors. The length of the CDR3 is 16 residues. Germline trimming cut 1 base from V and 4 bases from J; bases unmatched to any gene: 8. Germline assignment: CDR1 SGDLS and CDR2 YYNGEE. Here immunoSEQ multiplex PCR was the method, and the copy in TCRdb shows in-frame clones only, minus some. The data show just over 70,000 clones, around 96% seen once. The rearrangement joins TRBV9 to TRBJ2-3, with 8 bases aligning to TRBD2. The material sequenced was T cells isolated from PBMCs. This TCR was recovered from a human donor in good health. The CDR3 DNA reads TGTGCCAGCAGCGTATTGGCGGGAGGTCGGTCAGATACGCAGTATTTT. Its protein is CASSVLAGGRSDTQYF.